Included here is one T cell receptor (beta chain) sequence, with context. Its antigen is unidentified. The study ran its PCR with 60 Vbeta and 13 Jbeta primers. The table came from immunoSEQ multiplex PCR; TCRdb's copy has only in-frame clones and leaves some out. Among around 200,000 clones listed, 82% were seen once. With V trimmed by 6 bases and J by 5 bases, 4 bases remained unmatched. Germline V lookup: CDR1 MNHNY, CDR2 SVGAGI (reference sequence). CDR3 length: 13 amino acids. These data are taken from a study of cytomegalovirus exposure and HLA in healthy donors. Study-wide findings and caveats: Analyzed later, most CMV-associated TCR beta chains appeared HLA-restricted. It was confirmed in vitro that three of the CMV-associated chains were specific for CMV antigens. A later analysis showed TCR association rates differing by HLA locus, peaking at DRB1 and lowest at HLA-C.

The TCR was taken from a woman between 40 and 50 years old in good health and CMV-seronegative. Sequencing used PBMCs. The chain couples TRBV6-6 to TRBJ1-1; 9 positions agree with TRBD1. The CDR3 coding sequence is TGTGCCAGCAGCAGACAGGGGGGGACTGAAGCTTTCTTT. Protein: CASSRQGGTEAFF.